These T cell receptor beta chains were read from a single sample in a study of OX40 agonist ivuxolimab in advanced cancers. Using immunoSEQ multiplex PCR, the repertoire was profiled, and TCRdb retains in-frame clones only, with some absent. The sample has approximately 61,000 clones, about nine tenths seen once; the top ten hold 15% to 20%. This specimen was CD4+ or CD8+ T cells sorted from blood, taken in a trial of the OX40 agonist ivuxolimab. The receptors shown here come from an adult with an advanced solid tumor such as melanoma, head and neck, liver or kidney cancer. CDR3s include the opening cysteine and the closing phenylalanine or tryptophan. Each record gives: D gene, J gene, V gene, CDR3 length, clone size, CDR3 DNA, CDR3 protein. A D gene is named only where the DNA matches it firmly. Some rows mark clone size as missing; the rest say once, few, many or name a class of expanded clone.

d_call: -; j_call: TRBJ2-3; v_call: TRBV2; cdr3_length: 16; clone_size: -; cdr3_nt: TGTGCCAGCAGCAAAAAGGGTCGGGGTTCCACAGATACGCAGTATTTT; cdr3_aa: CASSKKGRGSTDTQYF
d_call: TRBD2; j_call: TRBJ2-2; v_call: TRBV2; cdr3_length: 18; clone_size: -; cdr3_nt: TGTGCCAGCAGTGAACCGACCCGACTAGCGGGGAACACCGGGGAGCTGTTTTTT; cdr3_aa: CASSEPTRLAGNTGELFF
d_call: TRBD2; j_call: TRBJ2-1; v_call: TRBV7-3; cdr3_length: 20; clone_size: -; cdr3_nt: TGTGCCAGCAGCTTACGCCTAGCGGGAAAGGAGCAGAGCTCCTACAATGAGCAGTTCTTC; cdr3_aa: CASSLRLAGKEQSSYNEQFF
d_call: -; j_call: TRBJ2-7; v_call: TRBV4-3; cdr3_length: 14; clone_size: -; cdr3_nt: TGCGCCAGCAGCCAAGATCCTAGCTTAATCGAGCAGTACTTC; cdr3_aa: CASSQDPSLIEQYF
d_call: TRBD1; j_call: TRBJ1-2; v_call: TRBV28; cdr3_length: 11; clone_size: few; cdr3_nt: TGTGCCAGCACCGGACAGGATGGCTACACCTTC; cdr3_aa: CASTGQDGYTF
d_call: TRBD1; j_call: TRBJ2-3; v_call: TRBV9; cdr3_length: 15; clone_size: -; cdr3_nt: TGTGCCAGCAGCGAGGGACAGGGGGCGTCAGATACGCAGTATTTT; cdr3_aa: CASSEGQGASDTQYF
d_call: -; j_call: TRBJ2-2; v_call: TRBV4-3; cdr3_length: 16; clone_size: -; cdr3_nt: TGCGCCAGCAGCCAAGGACGGGCTAGGGCCACCGGGGAGCTGTTTTTT; cdr3_aa: CASSQGRARATGELFF
d_call: -; j_call: TRBJ1-5; v_call: TRBV7-2; cdr3_length: 14; clone_size: -; cdr3_nt: TGTGCCAGCAGCTTAGGGCTAAGCAATCAGCCCCAGCATTTT; cdr3_aa: CASSLGLSNQPQHF
d_call: -; j_call: TRBJ1-5; v_call: TRBV7-9; cdr3_length: 16; clone_size: -; cdr3_nt: TGTGCCAGCAGCTTAGAGGCAGAAACAGTTATGGAGCCCCAGCATTTT; cdr3_aa: CASSLEAETVMEPQHF
d_call: -; j_call: TRBJ2-1; v_call: TRBV7-9; cdr3_length: 15; clone_size: -; cdr3_nt: TGTGCCAGCAGCTTATTCGGGGAGCTGAGGGATGAGCAGTTCTTC; cdr3_aa: CASSLFGELRDEQFF
d_call: TRBD2; j_call: TRBJ2-7; v_call: TRBV13; cdr3_length: 15; clone_size: -; cdr3_nt: TGTGCCAGCAGCTTAGGGAGGGACTACTTATACGAGCAGTACTTC; cdr3_aa: CASSLGRDYLYEQYF
d_call: -; j_call: TRBJ2-7; v_call: TRBV5-4; cdr3_length: 14; clone_size: -; cdr3_nt: TGTGCCAGCAGCGGGGGGCGGGCCTCCTACGAGCAGTACTTC; cdr3_aa: CASSGGRASYEQYF
d_call: -; j_call: TRBJ2-2; v_call: TRBV29-1; cdr3_length: 11; clone_size: -; cdr3_nt: TGCAGCGTTGAGAACACCGGGGAGCTGTTTTTT; cdr3_aa: CSVENTGELFF